Below, 16 T cell receptor beta chains from the same sample are listed, as sequenced in a study of blood T cell repertoires in COVID-19. Sequencing used immunoSEQ multiplex PCR; TCRdb keeps in-frame clones, though not all of them. The table shows more than 150,000 clones, with approximately 88% occurring only once. Sequenced material: peripheral blood. These TCRs come from a woman aged 55-75 years with acute or convalescent COVID-19.

The chain joins TRBV6-2 or TRBV6-3 to TRBJ2-1; 10 bases fit TRBD2. The CDR3 runs to 18 residues. The germline V gene encodes CDR1 MNHEY and CDR2 SVGEGT. J was trimmed by 3 bases and V by 4 bases; bases with no gene match: 12. The CDR3 protein is CASSFLERGGHSYNEQFF. CDR3 nucleotide sequence: TGTGCCAGCAGTTTTCTAGAGCGGGGGGGCCATAGCTACAATGAGCAGTTCTTC.

The chain couples TRBV7-2 to TRBJ1-2, with TRBD1 as a possible D gene (5 bases). The CDR3 loop spans 15 amino acids. Per germline, CDR1 SGHTA and CDR2 FQGNSA. V was cut by 1 base and J by 8 bases, with 17 bases left in between. CDR3 sequence reads: CASSLERRQGGGYTF. For the CDR3, the DNA is TGTGCCAGCAGCTTAGAAAGACGTCAGGGTGGCGGCTACACCTTC.

For this clone: At one boundary the junction diverges from the germline segment, which might be a read error. J is TRBJ1-5 and V is TRBV5-5; 9 bases align to TRBD1. The CDR3 consists of 17 residues. Per germline, CDR1 SGHKS and CDR2 YYEKEE (reference sequence). Written as DNA, the CDR3 is TGTGCCTGCAGCCGGACAGGGGACGGCAGGGTCGGTCAGCCCCAGCATTTT. Translated, it gives CACSRTGDGRVGQPQHF.

The rearrangement uses TRBV5-4 and TRBJ2-6, with 11 bases aligning to TRBD1. The CDR3 covers 18 residues. V lost 3 bases, J lost 0 bases, and 5 bases stayed unmatched. Germline-derived CDR1 and CDR2 are SGHNT and YYREEE (reference sequence). The CDR3 DNA follows: TGTGCCAGCAGCTCCAGGACAGGGGGCAACTCTGGGGCCAACGTCCTGACTTTC. It encodes CASSSRTGGNSGANVLTF.

The chain uses TRBV11-3 and TRBJ1-5; 8 nucleotides align to TRBD1. J lost 7 bases, V lost 5 bases, and 4 bases had no gene match. The CDR3 has 13 amino acids. The germline V gene encodes CDR1 SGHNT and CDR2 YENEEA. The chain's CDR3 is CASSPDRGQPQHF. CDR3 DNA sequence: TGTGCCAGCAGCCCCGACAGGGGCCAGCCCCAGCATTTT.

The chain couples TRBV10-3 to TRBJ2-3, with TRBD2 identical over 12 bases. J was trimmed by 6 bases and V by 5 bases; bases with no gene match: 6. Germline V lookup: CDR1 ENHRY, CDR2 SYGVKD. The CDR3 contains 15 residues. CDR3 nucleotides: TGTGCCATCAGTACACTAGCGGGGGGAGCGGATACGCAGTATTTT. Protein sequence: CAISTLAGGADTQYF.

The J gene is TRBJ2-1, the V gene TRBV7-3, with D uncertain. Germline V lookup: CDR1 SGHTA, CDR2 FQGTGA. V dropped 8 bases and J dropped 9 bases, with 17 bases sitting between them. This CDR3 spans 13 amino acids. In DNA form, the CDR3 reads TGTGCCAGCGGGCACGGAATTAACGGTGAGCAGTTCTTC. Its protein is CASGHGINGEQFF.

V usage is TRBV21-1 and J usage is TRBJ1-1; TRBD1 is taken as the D call from the table, unchecked against the DNA. TRBV21-1 is marked as a pseudogene. The CDR3 has 16 amino acids. The CDR3 DNA is TGTGCCAGTGGGTTCCGGACAGGGGACCTTAACACTGAAGCTTTCTTT. Translating it yields CASGFRTGDLNTEAFF.

The chain joins TRBV3-1 (or the pseudogene TRBV3-2) to TRBJ1-3, with D perhaps TRBD1 (5 bases). From germline, CDR1 is LGHDT and CDR2 YNNKEL (reference sequence). The CDR3 length is 17 residues. Trimming took 0 bases from V and 0 from J, leaving 12 bases between them. CDR3 sequence: CASSQDGRASSGNTIYF. In nucleotides, the CDR3 is TGTGCCAGCAGCCAAGATGGCAGGGCGTCCTCTGGAAACACCATATATTTT.

The chain links TRBV5-5 to TRBJ1-2; D perhaps matches TRBD1 (5 bases). Between the trimmed V and J ends, which lost 2 bases and 0 bases, there was a span of 14 bases. Germline CDR1 and CDR2: SGHKS and YYEKEE (reference sequence). The CDR3 is 16 residues long. CDR3: CASSLVGGRSNYGYTF. CDR3 sequence (DNA): TGTGCCAGCAGCTTAGTGGGGGGTCGGTCTAACTATGGCTACACCTTC.

This sequence joins TRBV3-1 (or the pseudogene TRBV3-2) and TRBJ1-4, with D perhaps matching TRBD1 (5 bases). Germline CDR1 is LGHDT and CDR2 is YNNKEL (reference sequence). Trimming took off 4 bases at V and 4 bases at J, with 16 bases between the two ends. CDR3 length equals 16 residues. The CDR3 is CASSPGDVGGNEKLFF. Written as DNA, the CDR3 is TGTGCCAGCAGCCCTGGAGACGTCGGGGGTAATGAAAAACTGTTTTTT.

The count of this clone is one. The rearrangement joins TRBV6-2 or TRBV6-3 to TRBJ2-2; tentatively, D is TRBD1 (6 bases). Trimming took 5 bases from V and 0 from J, leaving 7 bases between them. In germline, CDR1 is MNHEY, CDR2 SVGEGT. This CDR3 is built from 14 residues. The CDR3 region has the DNA TGTGCCAGCAGTCGGGACACGAACACCGGGGAGCTGTTTTTT. This codes for CASSRDTNTGELFF.

The rearrangement joins TRBV6-5 to TRBJ1-1, with D maybe TRBD1 (5 bases). Germline values: CDR1 MNHEY, CDR2 SVGAGI. CDR3 length equals 14 residues. V lost 8 bases, J lost 0 bases, and 13 bases lay in between. CDR3 sequence: CASSTTVMNTEAFF. CDR3 sequence (DNA): TGTGCCAGCTCCACGACAGTAATGAACACTGAAGCTTTCTTT.

The V call is TRBV5-6, the J call TRBJ1-1; D possibly corresponds to TRBD1 (5 bases). V was trimmed by 6 bases and J by 0 bases, leaving 12 bases between them. The CDR3 consists of 14 residues. In germline, CDR1 is SGHDT, CDR2 YYEEEE. CDR3 coding DNA: TGTGCCAGCAACGAGCGGGGGGTGAACACTGAAGCTTTCTTT. It is translated as CASNERGVNTEAFF.

This chain links TRBV5-1 with TRBJ1-4, with 7 bases aligning to TRBD1. This CDR3 spans 14 amino acids. Germline CDR1 and CDR2: SGHRS and YFSETQ. J was trimmed by 8 bases and V by 1 base; bases with no gene match: 5. The CDR3, as DNA: TGCGCCAGCAGCTTGTCGACAGGGAAGGAAAAACTGTTTTTT. This codes for CASSLSTGKEKLFF.

This chain connects TRBV19 to TRBJ1-6; D might be TRBD1 (6 bases). Between the trimmed V and J ends, which lost 7 bases and 7 bases, there was a span of 17 bases. Germline lookup yields CDR1 LNHDA and CDR2 SQIVND (reference sequence). This CDR3 region has 15 residues. CDR3 nucleotides: TGTGCCAGTAATATGTGGGACACTCGGAATTCACCCCTCCACTTT. Its translation is CASNMWDTRNSPLHF.